This T cell receptor beta chain is drawn from a study of memory CD4+ T cells and cytomegalovirus serostatus. Sequenced by immunoSEQ multiplex PCR; TCRdb stores in-frame clones only, minus some. The sample contains about 57,000 clones, less than 80% of which appear only once. The sort gate was single viable CD3+CD4+CD8-CD45RO+ cells for memory CD4+ T cells. Trimming took 1 base from V and 6 from J, leaving 3 bases between them. The CDR3 totals 11 residues. Germline CDR1 is MDHEN and CDR2 is SYDVKM. This receptor was obtained from an adult in good health and CMV-seronegative. This rearrangement joins TRBV28 to TRBJ1-1; D not resolved. The sample consisted of memory CD4+ T cells from blood. The CDR3 sequence is CASSLFSEAFF. CDR3 nucleotide sequence: TGTGCCAGCAGTTTATTTTCTGAAGCTTTCTTT.